Detailed here is one T cell receptor beta chain. What it binds is not known. A read error is possible here, since a much larger clone lies one base away. A modified ARM-PCR protocol with three rounds of nested PCR amplified TCRbeta. TCRdb processed the multiplex PCR reads anew with MiXCR; each CDR3 protein has one entry. Of 84,000 or so distinct CDR3 sequences detected, roughly 62% appear once; the ten largest clones hold 15%. RNA was extracted from bulk tissue without any cell sorting. These data originate in a study of tumor and adjacent non-tumor tissue in lung cancer. Study context: Aged about 31 to 80 years, patients included 10 men and a handful of women with stage I to III disease.

Study-wide results and caveats: Normal lung showed higher cumulative top 100 clone frequency than tumor.

The sample consisted of lung tumor tissue. The sequence came from a man between 65 and 79 years old with non-small cell lung cancer.

CDR3 region: CASSPLWDRPYEKYF. CDR3 coding DNA: TGTGCCAGCAGCCCCCTCTGGGACAGGCCCTACGAGAAGTACTTC. The V gene is TRBV6-5, the J gene TRBJ2-7; TRBD1 agrees at 8 bases. Germline values: CDR1 MNHEY, CDR2 SVGAGI. The CDR3 is 15 residues long.